This TCR beta chain was identified during a study of blood T cell repertoires in COVID-19. Study-level information: Whether acute or convalescent, the COVID-19 samples came from the United States, Italy and Spain. From T cells, B-cell-depleted T cells, or PBMCs came the material, which was cDNA or gDNA.

From germline, CDR1 is MNHNY and CDR2 SVGAGI (reference sequence). Trimming took off 5 bases at V and 4 bases at J, with 23 bases between the two ends. The CDR3 has 17 residues. In the study's own analysis: Quantification of nucleated cells was approximated via reference gene primer amplification. TCRdb's copy holds only in-frame clones and misses some; the assay was immunoSEQ multiplex PCR. The D gene and trimming were derived from the DNA, and the V and J assignments and clone size from that table. The sample shows about 50,000 clones, around 80% of them seen only once. The genes are TRBV6-6 and TRBJ1-2; a weak D match, TRBD1 (6 bases). Sequenced sample: peripheral blood. The sequence derives from a man in his forties with acute or convalescent COVID-19. The DNA for the CDR3 is TGTGCCAGCAGTCCCGGGGGGGGGACACGCCTTTTCTATGGCTACACCTTC. Encoded protein: CASSPGGGTRLFYGYTF.